This passage covers 22 T cell receptor beta chains from one sample sequenced in a study of T cell repertoires in cytomegalovirus infection. No antigen has been identified for these receptors. TCRdb passed the reads through MiXCR, listing each CDR3 protein once. In the table there are about 890,000 distinct CDR3 sequences, roughly a third of which are singletons. The source material was cultured CD8+ T cells from PBMCs, sampled from culture after CMV antigen stimulation. The receptors come from a human donor in good health (CMV status not recorded). Some clones in this sample may be carry-over from other donors' samples.

This clonotype appeared a few times. The chain couples TRBV7-6 to TRBJ2-1; 8 positions match TRBD1. Germline V gene data show CDR1 as SGHVS and CDR2 as FNYEAQ. This CDR3 is built from 15 residues. V lost 6 bases, J lost 8 bases, and 12 bases stayed unmatched. The CDR3 nucleotides are TGTGCCAGCAGTTCCGAGGACAGGGTAGGAGATGAGCAGTTCTTC. Translation gives CASSSEDRVGDEQFF.

Only a few counts were recorded for this clonotype. The chain joins TRBV27 to TRBJ2-3, with D perhaps assigned TRBD1 or TRBD2 (7 bases each). The V end was cut by 4 bases, the J end by 11 bases, with 19 bases between. This CDR3 has 14 residues. CDR1 and CDR2 (germline): MNHEY, SMNVEV (reference sequence). CDR3 protein: CASSSPSRGGGQYF. CDR3 nucleotides: TGTGCCAGCAGTTCCCCATCCAGGGGGGGAGGGCAGTATTTT.

Of note for this clonotype: Given a much more abundant clone one base away, this may be a read error. V usage is TRBV7-6 and J usage is TRBJ2-3, with D uncertain. V gave up 3 bases and J gave up 1 base, with 11 bases separating them. The CDR3 length is 15 residues. Germline V gene lookup returns CDR1 SGHVS and CDR2 FNYEAQ. The CDR3 bases are TGTGCCAGCAGCTTTTCCAGAAAGGGCACAGATACGCAGTATTTT. Its translation is CASSFSRKGTDTQYF.

This clonotype was seen ten or more times. J is TRBJ1-6 and V is TRBV4-3; D perhaps matches TRBD1 (5 bases). This CDR3 region has 17 residues. Germline V CDR1 and CDR2: LGHNA, YSLEER. The V gene lost 0 bases and the J gene lost 4 bases, with 13 bases spanning the gap. The CDR3 sequence is CASSQDWAGPYNSPLHF. CDR3 DNA sequence: TGCGCCAGCAGCCAAGATTGGGCGGGGCCTTATAATTCACCCCTCCACTTT.

This clonotype showed up just a few times. The chain is built from TRBV12-3 or TRBV12-4 and TRBJ2-7; tentative D call: TRBD1 (6 bases). This CDR3 has 14 residues. The V end lost 7 bases, the J end lost 1 base, and 14 bases lay between the germline ends. The CDR3 region is CASIKSDRSYEQYF. The CDR3 bases are TGTGCCAGCATTAAATCCGACAGGTCCTACGAGCAGTACTTC.

The rearrangement joins TRBV29-1 to TRBJ2-7; TRBD2 might be the D (6 bases). This CDR3 has 13 residues. V gave up 3 bases and J gave up 2 bases, with 11 bases separating them. CDR1 is SQVTM and CDR2 is ANQGSEA in the germline V gene. The CDR3 nucleotides read TGCAGCGTTGAGGCGGGGTACCCCTACGAGCAGTACTTC. As protein: CSVEAGYPYEQYF.

The rearrangement joins TRBV12-3 or TRBV12-4 to TRBJ1-6; 9 bases are a match to TRBD1. Trimming cost V 4 bases and J 8 bases; bases outside gene matches: 9. The CDR3 covers 16 residues. The CDR3 here is CASSSPGDRAHSPLHF. CDR3 nucleotide sequence: TGTGCCAGCAGTTCCCCCGGGGACAGGGCTCATTCACCCCTCCACTTT.

The chain uses TRBV7-6 and TRBJ2-5; possible D gene TRBD1, 7 bases. There are 16 residues in the CDR3. V lost 6 bases, J lost 1 base, and 18 bases lay in between. The germline CDR1 and CDR2 sequences are SGHVS and FNYEAQ. CDR3 region: CASSYRFRGAQETQYF. The CDR3 DNA is TGTGCCAGCAGTTACCGGTTCAGGGGGGCCCAAGAGACCCAGTACTTC.

This clonotype occurred a few times. The chain is built from TRBV12-5 and TRBJ2-1; 9 positions agree with TRBD2. The germline V gene encodes CDR1 LGHNT and CDR2 FRNRAP. V was pared by 2 bases and J by 5 bases, with 16 bases of the junction left unmatched. The CDR3 has 19 amino acids. This CDR3 reads CASGLPSPVAGAKDNEQFF. The CDR3 DNA is TGTGCTAGTGGTTTGCCCTCGCCCGTAGCGGGGGCCAAAGACAATGAGCAGTTCTTC.

The CDR3 sequence is CASISSPGEQYF. The CDR3 nucleotides are TGTGCCAGCATCTCGTCCCCGGGCGAGCAGTACTTC. The rearrangement links TRBV6-1 to TRBJ2-7; no definite D call. The CDR3 is made up of 12 amino acids. V was clipped by 7 bases and J by 6 bases, with 13 bases between them. Per germline, CDR1 MNHNS and CDR2 SASEGT.

As concerns this clonotype: As the CDR3 is not closed by the conserved phenylalanine or tryptophan, this likely results from a read error. This CDR3 reads CASSLRGVGYEQYY. The CDR3 DNA follows: TGTGCCAGCAGTTTAAGAGGTGTTGGCTACGAGCAGTACTAC. The chain carries TRBV27 and TRBJ2-7; D not resolved. The V end lost 2 bases, the J end lost 3 bases, and 11 bases lay between the germline ends. From germline, CDR1 is MNHEY and CDR2 SMNVEV (reference sequence). The length of the CDR3 is 14 residues.

The genes are TRBV5-4 and TRBJ1-1; 8 nucleotides agree with TRBD1. The CDR3 is made up of 13 amino acids. V dropped 3 bases and J dropped 7; count of bases not matched to a gene: 5. Germline-derived CDR1 and CDR2 are SGHNT and YYREEE (reference sequence). CDR3 coding DNA: TGTGCCAGCAGCTCTGGACAGGGCCTTGAAGCTTTCTTT. Its translation is CASSSGQGLEAFF.

The chain links TRBV7-8 to TRBJ1-2; D gene ambiguous. Trimming removed 1 base at V and 6 bases at J, with 3 bases between. This CDR3 has 11 residues. CDR1 is SGHVS and CDR2 is FQNEAQ in the germline V gene. CDR3: CASSLEDGYTF. The CDR3 DNA follows: TGTGCCAGCAGCTTAGAGGATGGCTACACCTTC.

A note on this clonotype: One end of the junction fails to match germline, which may point to a read error. The chain has TRBV7-6 and TRBJ1-3; possible D gene TRBD1, 5 bases. CDR3 length: 14 residues. Germline assignment: CDR1 SGHVS and CDR2 FNYEAQ. This CDR3 is CASSWDQSVNTIYF. For the CDR3, the DNA is TGTGCCAGCAGCTGGGACCAATCTGTAAACACCATATATTTT.

The CDR3 sequence: CASSLLARSYNEQFF. CDR3 bases: TGTGCCAGCAGCTTACTAGCGCGCTCCTACAATGAGCAGTTCTTC. This chain links TRBV11-2 with TRBJ2-1; D is possibly TRBD2 (6 bases). This CDR3 has 15 residues. Trimming took 2 bases from V and 0 from J, leaving 8 bases between them. Germline V gene lookup returns CDR1 SGHAT and CDR2 FQNNGV. Full variable domain (missing parts from reference TRBV11-2 and TRBJ2-1): EAGVAQSPRYKIIEKRQSVAFWCNPISGHATLYWYQQILGQGPKLLIQFQNNGVVDDSQLPKDRFSAERLKGVDSTLKIQPAKLEDSAVYLCASSLLARSYNEQFFGPGTRLTVL.

The CDR3 region is CSASLMGGLEPNEQFF. The CDR3 DNA reads TGCAGTGCTAGTCTTATGGGGGGCCTCGAGCCCAATGAGCAGTTCTTC. J is TRBJ2-1 and V is TRBV20-1; the D call may be TRBD1 or TRBD2 (6 bases each). Germline V CDR1 and CDR2: DFQATT, SNEGSKA (reference sequence). V was clipped by 3 bases and J by 6 bases, with 21 bases between them. The CDR3 has 16 amino acids.

The J gene is TRBJ2-6, the V gene TRBV6-1, with D perhaps being TRBD1 or TRBD2 (5 bases each). The CDR3 totals 14 residues. The V end was cut by 4 bases, the J end by 5 bases, with 9 bases between. Per the germline V gene, CDR1 is MNHNS and CDR2 is SASEGT. The CDR3 region is CASSAQGRANVLTF. CDR3 in DNA: TGTGCCAGCAGTGCGCAGGGACGGGCCAACGTCCTGACTTTC.

This clonotype was detected ten times or more. CDR3 bases: TGTGCCAGCAGCATGAGCCCCTTGATAGACAATGAGCAGTTCTTC. This sequence encodes CASSMSPLIDNEQFF. This sequence joins TRBV7-6 and TRBJ2-1, with D unclear. Trimming took off 5 bases at V and 5 bases at J, with 16 bases between the two ends. The CDR3 is made up of 15 amino acids. CDR1 is SGHVS and CDR2 is FNYEAQ in the germline V gene.

This clonotype came up a few times. The junction does not match germline at one end; this may be a read error. The chain recombines TRBV27 with TRBJ1-5; D gene ambiguous. The CDR3 sequence is 17 residues long. Germline CDR1 and CDR2: MNHEY and SMNVEV (reference sequence). This CDR3 reads CASSLYPPGISDQPQHF. The CDR3 nucleotides read TGTGCCAGCAGTTTATACCCTCCGGGTATTAGCGATCAGCCCCAGCATTTT.

In this sample, this clonotype turned up once. Germline is not matched at one junction end, which may reflect a read error. The rearrangement uses TRBV6-5 and TRBJ2-1, with 7 bases lining up with TRBD2. Germline CDR1 is MNHEY and CDR2 is SVGAGI. This CDR3 spans 12 amino acids. The CDR3 region has the DNA TGTGCCGGCAGTTCGCGGGGGTTTGAGGAGTTCTTC. It encodes CAGSSRGFEEFF.

The V and J genes are TRBV4-1 and TRBJ2-4, with D tentatively TRBD1 or TRBD2 (7 bases each). V lost 0 bases, J lost 8 bases, and 14 bases lay in between. CDR1 MGHRA and CDR2 YSYEKL come from the germline V gene. This CDR3 comprises 15 residues. The CDR3: CASSQEREGADIQYF. The CDR3 coding sequence is TGCGCCAGCAGCCAAGAGAGGGAGGGGGCAGACATTCAGTACTTC.

This chain links TRBV2 with TRBJ2-5, with TRBD1 identical over 9 bases. CDR1 SNHLY and CDR2 FYNNEI come from the germline V gene. V lost 3 bases, J lost 4 bases, and 6 bases stayed unmatched. The CDR3 length is 15 residues. CDR3 bases: TGTGCCAGCAGTGAGTGGACAGGGGCTGGAGAGACCCAGTACTTC. Its protein product is CASSEWTGAGETQYF. The entire variable domain, with the rest obtained from reference TRBV2 and TRBJ2-5, is as follows: EPEVTQTPSHQVTQMGQEVILRCVPISNHLYFYWYRQILGQKVEFLVSFYNNEISEKSEIFDDQFSVERPDGSNFTLKIRSTKLEDSAMYFCASSEWTGAGETQYFGPGTRLLVL.